This TCR beta chain was identified during a study of blood T cell repertoires in COVID-19. Study-level information: Acute and convalescent COVID-19 samples came from the United States, Italy and Spain. T cells, B-cell-depleted T cells, or PBMCs supplied cDNA or gDNA.

Per the study methods: From reference gene primer amplification, estimates of nucleated cell counts were derived. Libraries were prepared by immunoSEQ multiplex PCR; TCRdb keeps only in-frame clonotypes and omits some of them. For V, J and clone size, that table is used; D and trimming come from the DNA. The sample lists 200,000 to 300,000 clones, approximately 80% occurring once. The CDR3 spans 18 residues. The V gene's germline CDR1 is KGHDR and CDR2 SFDVKD. V was pared by 9 bases and J by 4 bases, with 16 bases of the junction left unmatched. The specimen sequenced was peripheral blood. The chain recombines TRBV24-1 with TRBJ2-1, with 11 bases aligning to TRBD2. This sequence originates from a middle-aged man with acute or convalescent COVID-19. CDR3 in amino acids: CATLKPSRLAGMYNEQFF. For the CDR3, the DNA is TGTGCCACCCTTAAGCCCTCCAGACTAGCGGGGATGTACAATGAGCAGTTCTTC.